The T cell receptor beta chain under discussion was sequenced for a study of cytomegalovirus exposure and HLA in healthy donors. Assay: immunoSEQ multiplex PCR; the TCRdb copy retains only in-frame clones and omits some. This table holds roughly 56,000 clones, roughly 90% found once. CDR3 length equals 14 residues. Germline CDR1 WSHSY, CDR2 SAAADI. V shed 6 bases and J shed 6 bases, with 15 bases lying between them. Overall study findings and caveats: It was found in a later analysis that first-cohort TCR clusters tended to co-occur in the approximately 130 validation repertoires.

As to this clone: Its matching antigen is unknown.

The chain is built from TRBV10-2 and TRBJ2-1; the D gene is possibly TRBD2 (5 bases). The receptor's source is a young woman in good health and CMV-seronegative. Sequences were obtained from PBMCs. CDR3 protein: CASRRAQSVNEQFF. CDR3 DNA: TGCGCCAGCAGGAGGGCGCAATCGGTCAATGAGCAGTTCTTC.